The present T cell receptor beta chain was sequenced within a study of CD8 T cells in Susac syndrome. Trimming at V came to 6 bases and at J to 1 base, leaving 20 bases not matched to a gene. The CDR3 extends over 19 amino acids. The T cells that were sequenced for TCR beta were CD8+ and CD4+ cells from blood. Random hexamers primed reverse transcription of about 0.45 to 1 ug RNA. The method of amplification for TCR beta CDR3 was immunoSEQ multiplex PCR, covering 54 Vbeta and 13 Jbeta. Via MiXCR, TCRdb re-called the immunoSEQ multiplex PCR reads, giving one row per CDR3 protein. The table records around 200,000 distinct CDR3 sequences, 95% of them present only once.

This chain connects TRBV12-3 or TRBV12-4 to TRBJ1-1; 7 bases are a match to TRBD1. The receptor comes from a human donor with multiple sclerosis. Sequenced sample: CD4+ T cells from PBMCs. The CDR3 here is CASSTTGSFNMARNTEAFF. The DNA of the CDR3 is TGTGCCAGCAGCACGACAGGGAGCTTCAATATGGCGCGGAACACTGAAGCTTTCTTT.